This T cell receptor (beta chain) was documented in a study of T cells after yellow fever vaccination. Turning to the study itself: With SMART-Seq v4 Ultra Low Input, the fractions containing low cell numbers were prepared.

This clonotype was seen just once. Its antigen is unidentified. Trimming took 0 bases from V and 3 from J, leaving 15 bases between them. CDR1 is SGHVS, CDR2 FQNEAQ, per germline. The CDR3 length is 16 residues. MiXCR, run by TCRdb on the 5' RACE reads, gives a single entry per CDR3 protein. The sample has 300,000 to 350,000 distinct CDR3 sequences; about 10% are singletons. Findings of the study overall: Re-detected after boosting: most primary clones, 96% of CD4 and 80% to 90% of CD8. Contamination of FACS-sorted repertoires by abundant clonotypes from the bulk population could occur.

V and J are TRBV7-8 and TRBJ2-7; perhaps TRBD1 as D (6 bases). Sequencing used CD4+ T cells sorted from PBMCs, obtained 45 days after the yellow fever booster vaccination. This sequence was found in a man in his late teens or twenties who received the YFV17D yellow fever vaccine. CDR3 in amino acids: CASSLAELRTVYEQYV. DNA of the CDR3: TGTGCCAGCAGCTTAGCGGAGTTGCGGACAGTCTACGAGCAGTACGTC.